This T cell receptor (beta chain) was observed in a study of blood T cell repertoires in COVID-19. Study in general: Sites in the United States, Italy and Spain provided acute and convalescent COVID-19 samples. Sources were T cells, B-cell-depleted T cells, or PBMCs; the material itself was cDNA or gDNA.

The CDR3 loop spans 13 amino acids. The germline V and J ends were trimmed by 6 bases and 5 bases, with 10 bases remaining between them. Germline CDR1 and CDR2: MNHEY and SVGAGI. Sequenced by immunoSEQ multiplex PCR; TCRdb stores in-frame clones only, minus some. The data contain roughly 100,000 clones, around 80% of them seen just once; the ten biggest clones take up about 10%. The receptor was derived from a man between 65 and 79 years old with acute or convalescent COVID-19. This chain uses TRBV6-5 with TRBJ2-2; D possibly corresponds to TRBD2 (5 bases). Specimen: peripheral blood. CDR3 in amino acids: CASRRQRTGELFF. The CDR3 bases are TGTGCCAGCAGACGCCAGCGGACCGGGGAGCTGTTTTTT.